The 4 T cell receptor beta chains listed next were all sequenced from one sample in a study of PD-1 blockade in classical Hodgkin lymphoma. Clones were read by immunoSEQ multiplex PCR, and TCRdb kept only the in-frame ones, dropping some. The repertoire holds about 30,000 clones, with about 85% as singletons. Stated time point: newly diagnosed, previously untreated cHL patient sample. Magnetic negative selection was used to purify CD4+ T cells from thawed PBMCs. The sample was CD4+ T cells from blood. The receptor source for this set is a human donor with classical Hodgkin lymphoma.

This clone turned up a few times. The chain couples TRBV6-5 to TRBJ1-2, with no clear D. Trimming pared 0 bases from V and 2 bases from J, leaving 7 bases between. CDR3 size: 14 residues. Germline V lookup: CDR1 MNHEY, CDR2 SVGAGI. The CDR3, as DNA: TGTGCCAGCAGTTACTCGGCTGGAAACTATGGCTACACCTTC. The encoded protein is CASSYSAGNYGYTF.

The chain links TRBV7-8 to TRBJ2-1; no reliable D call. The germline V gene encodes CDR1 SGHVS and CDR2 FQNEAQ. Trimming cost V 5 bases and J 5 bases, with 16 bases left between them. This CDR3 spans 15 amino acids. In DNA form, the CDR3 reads TGTGCCAGCAGCATGACTGCCCTTCGAAACAATGAGCAGTTCTTC. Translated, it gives CASSMTALRNNEQFF.

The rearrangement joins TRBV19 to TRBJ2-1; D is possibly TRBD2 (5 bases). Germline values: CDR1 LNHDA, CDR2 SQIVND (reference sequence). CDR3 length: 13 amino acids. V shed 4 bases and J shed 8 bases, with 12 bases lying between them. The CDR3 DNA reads TGTGCCAGTAGTAACCCGGCTAGCCATGAGCAGTTCTTC. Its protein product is CASSNPASHEQFF.

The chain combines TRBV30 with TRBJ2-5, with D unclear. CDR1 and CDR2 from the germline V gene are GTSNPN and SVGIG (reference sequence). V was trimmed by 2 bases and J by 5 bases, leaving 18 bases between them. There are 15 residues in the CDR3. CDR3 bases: TGTGCCTGGAGTCGTGGGCAGGTCGTGGGGGAGACCCAGTACTTC. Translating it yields CAWSRGQVVGETQYF.